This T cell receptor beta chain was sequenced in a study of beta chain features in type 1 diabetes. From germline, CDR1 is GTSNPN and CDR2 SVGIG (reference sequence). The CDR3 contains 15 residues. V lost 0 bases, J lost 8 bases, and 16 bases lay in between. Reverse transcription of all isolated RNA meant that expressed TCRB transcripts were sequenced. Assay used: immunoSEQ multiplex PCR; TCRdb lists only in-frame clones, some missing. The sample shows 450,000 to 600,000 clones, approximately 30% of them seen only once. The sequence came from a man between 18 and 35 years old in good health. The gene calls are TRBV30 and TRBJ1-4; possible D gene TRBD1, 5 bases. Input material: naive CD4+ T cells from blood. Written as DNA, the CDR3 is TGTGCCTGGAGTGTACGGGGCGGGCAGCGGGAAAAACTGTTTTTT. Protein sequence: CAWSVRGGQREKLFF.